A single sample gave rise to the 28 T cell receptor beta chains below, sequenced in a study of Graves' ophthalmopathy and Graves' hyperthyroidism. RNA transcripts were the source from which TCR beta CDR3 regions were amplified. The first round was an RT-PCR with HTBI primers, and the second round was a multiplex PCR. TCRdb itself ran the multiplex PCR reads through MiXCR, one entry per CDR3 protein. The sample includes under 200,000 distinct CDR3 sequences, under 40% of them seen just once. Sequencing input: peripheral blood. The receptors were sampled from a woman aged 35 to 49 with Graves' ophthalmopathy.

This clonotype showed up many times. V usage is TRBV6-1 and J usage is TRBJ1-1; D remains unclear. This CDR3 has 15 residues. Per the germline V gene, CDR1 is MNHNS and CDR2 is SASEGT. The germline V and J ends were trimmed by 2 bases and 0 bases, with 10 bases remaining between them. The chain's CDR3 is CASSERSQMNTEAFF. CDR3 sequence (DNA): TGTGCCAGCAGTGAAAGGTCGCAGATGAACACTGAAGCTTTCTTT.

This clonotype showed up many times. This sequence joins TRBV28 and TRBJ2-7; D gene ambiguous. V was pared by 5 bases and J by 0 bases, with 14 bases between. The CDR3 covers 15 residues. Germline V gene data show CDR1 as MDHEN and CDR2 as SYDVKM. The CDR3 DNA follows: TGTGCCAGCAGTCATCTGGGCCTTTCCTCCTACGAGCAGTACTTC. As protein: CASSHLGLSSYEQYF.

This clonotype was seen at least ten times. This rearrangement joins TRBV5-6 to TRBJ1-1; D is perhaps TRBD1 (6 bases). The germline gives CDR1 SGHDT, CDR2 YYEEEE. The CDR3 totals 15 residues. Trimming cost V 3 bases and J 0 bases, with 12 bases left between them. The CDR3 loop is CASSYRAPMNTEAFF. Here the CDR3 DNA reads TGTGCCAGCAGCTACAGGGCCCCCATGAACACTGAAGCTTTCTTT.

The chain carries TRBV6-1 and TRBJ2-7, with D possibly being TRBD1 (6 bases). Germline V gene sequence: CDR1 MNHNS, CDR2 SASEGT. Deletions cut 6 bases from V and 3 bases from J, with 15 bases between. This CDR3 region has 14 residues. The CDR3 loop is CASSQIGGFYEQYF. CDR3 bases: TGTGCCAGCAGCCAAATAGGGGGTTTCTACGAGCAGTACTTC.

The sample holds many counts of this clonotype. The chain is built from TRBV29-1 and TRBJ2-5, with D tentatively TRBD2 (5 bases). This CDR3 is 15 amino acids long. CDR1 and CDR2 from the germline V gene are SQVTM and ANQGSEA. The ends were cut back, 2 bases at V and 2 bases at J, with 15 bases in the middle. This chain's CDR3 is CSVESPSGNQETQYF. As DNA, the CDR3 is TGCAGCGTTGAATCCCCTTCCGGGAATCAAGAGACCCAGTACTTC.

This clonotype was detected ten times or more. The J gene is TRBJ2-3, the V gene TRBV6-4, with 14 positions matching TRBD2. Unmatched junction bases numbered 6, after V lost 5 bases and J lost 5 bases. The V gene's germline CDR1 is MRHNA and CDR2 SNTAGT. The CDR3 has 16 residues. The CDR3 DNA is TGTGCCAGCAGTCCCTGGACTAGCGGGGGGCGAGATACGCAGTATTTT. Translated: CASSPWTSGGRDTQYF.

The rearrangement joins TRBV30 to TRBJ1-5; D unresolved. Per germline, CDR1 GTSNPN and CDR2 SVGIG (reference sequence). Trimming took 3 bases from V and 0 from J, leaving 12 bases between them. CDR3 size: 15 residues. The CDR3 DNA reads as TGTGCCTGGAGCCCAGGACCTTATAGCAATCAGCCCCAGCATTTT. It translates to CAWSPGPYSNQPQHF.

This clonotype has at least ten counts. The CDR3 nucleotides read TGTGCCAGCAGCAGACAGGATGAAAAACTGTTTTTT. Its translation is CASSRQDEKLFF. V is TRBV6-2 or TRBV6-3 and J is TRBJ1-4, with D tentatively TRBD1 (6 bases). This CDR3 region has 12 residues. With 6 bases removed from V and 6 bases from J, the gap between germline ends came to 8 bases. CDR1 is MNHEY and CDR2 is SVGEGT in the germline V gene.

This clonotype has at least ten counts. The rearrangement links TRBV7-2 to TRBJ2-2; TRBD1 agrees at 8 bases. The germline V gene encodes CDR1 SGHTA and CDR2 FQGNSA. The CDR3 consists of 16 residues. Trimming took 2 bases from V and 0 from J; bases not matched to a gene: 2. CDR3 bases: TGTGCCAGCAGCTTACAACAGGGGGCGAACACCGGGGAGCTGTTTTTT. This gives the protein CASSLQQGANTGELFF.

The rearrangement uses TRBV11-2 and TRBJ1-5; D might be TRBD1 (5 bases). Looked up from germline, CDR1 is SGHAT and CDR2 is FQNNGV. Trimming took 2 bases from V and 1 from J, leaving 12 bases between them. The CDR3 consists of 16 residues. The CDR3, as DNA: TGTGCCAGCAGCTTAAGTGCAGGGTGGAGCAATCAGCCCCAGCATTTT. Translated, it gives CASSLSAGWSNQPQHF.

The sample holds many counts of this clonotype. This rearrangement joins TRBV12-3 or TRBV12-4 to TRBJ1-5; D not resolved. The ends were cut back, 3 bases at V and 1 base at J, with 7 bases in the middle. CDR3 length: 14 residues. The CDR3 DNA follows: TGTGCCAGCAGTTTTTCAGGCAGCAATCAGCCCCAGCATTTT. Translated, it gives CASSFSGSNQPQHF.

There are many counts of this clonotype. The V and J genes are TRBV10-3 and TRBJ1-1; the D gene is possibly TRBD1 (5 bases). Trimming shortened V by 2 bases and J by 8 bases, and 9 bases separated the two germline ends. The CDR3 contains 12 residues. Germline V gene sequence: CDR1 ENHRY, CDR2 SYGVKD. The CDR3 is CAISEGQLEAFF. DNA for the CDR3: TGTGCCATCAGTGAGGGACAACTCGAAGCTTTCTTT.

This clonotype was seen repeatedly, ten times or more. This sequence joins TRBV6-1 and TRBJ1-4; D is possibly TRBD1 (6 bases). Looked up from germline, CDR1 is MNHNS and CDR2 is SASEGT. The length of the CDR3 is 14 residues. Trimming removed 4 bases from V and 5 bases from J, with 11 bases in between. For the CDR3, the DNA is TGTGCCAGCAGTGGAAGGACAGTAAATGAAAAACTGTTTTTT. Translation: CASSGRTVNEKLFF.

In its sample, this clonotype was seen many times. CDR3 sequence: CASSYGTFNSGNTIYF. The DNA for the CDR3 is TGCGCCAGCAGCTACGGGACGTTCAACTCTGGAAACACCATATATTTT. J is TRBJ1-3 and V is TRBV5-1; tentative D call: TRBD1 (5 bases). Germline V gene data show CDR1 as SGHRS and CDR2 as YFSETQ. The CDR3 loop spans 16 amino acids. The ends were cut back, 3 bases at V and 0 bases at J, with 13 bases in the middle.

The J gene is TRBJ2-4, the V gene TRBV4-2; 7 positions match TRBD2. The CDR3 contains 15 residues. The V and J ends lost 0 bases and 6 bases, in that order; junction bases with no gene match: 5. The V gene's germline CDR1 is LGHNA and CDR2 YNFKEQ. Here the CDR3 DNA reads TGTGCCAGCAGCCAAGATTCGGCTAGCGGAAACATTCAGTACTTC. Residues: CASSQDSASGNIQYF.

The V call is TRBV7-8, the J call TRBJ1-5, with D unclear. The CDR3 spans 14 residues. Looked up from germline, CDR1 is SGHVS and CDR2 is FQNEAQ. V lost 5 bases and J lost 1, with 9 bases in between. The chain's CDR3 is CASSPGISNQPQHF. The CDR3 nucleotides read TGTGCCAGCAGCCCCGGGATCAGCAATCAGCCCCAGCATTTT.

This clonotype was observed many times. A much larger clone sits a single nucleotide away, making a read error possible. The CDR3 does not close with the conserved phenylalanine or tryptophan, likely indicating a read error. This chain joins TRBV6-5 and TRBJ1-2; no clear D gene. The CDR3 has 16 amino acids. Germline V CDR1 and CDR2: MNHEY, SVGAGI. The V end lost 0 bases, the J end lost 4 bases, and 15 bases lay between the germline ends. The chain's CDR3 is CASSYSIGERVYGYTL. CDR3 in DNA: TGTGCCAGCAGTTACTCGATCGGGGAAAGGGTCTATGGCTACACCCTC.

This sequence joins TRBV11-2 and TRBJ2-5; 10 nucleotides agree with TRBD2. CDR3 length: 14 amino acids. The germline gives CDR1 SGHAT, CDR2 FQNNGV. Trimming cost V 5 bases and J 4 bases; bases outside gene matches: 4. The CDR3 reads CASSPGTSVETQYF. The CDR3 nucleotides read TGTGCCAGCAGCCCCGGGACTAGCGTAGAGACCCAGTACTTC.

This clonotype has a handful of counts. This sequence joins TRBV29-1 and TRBJ2-7, with 9 bases that match TRBD1. V gave up 6 bases and J gave up 2 bases; unmatched junction bases: 8. Germline CDR1 and CDR2: SQVTM and ANQGSEA. This CDR3 has 14 amino acids. The DNA for the CDR3 is TGCAGCGTCATCAGGACAGGGGTCCCCTACGAGCAGTACTTC. This translates into CSVIRTGVPYEQYF.

The V gene is TRBV28, the J gene TRBJ1-1; D possibly corresponds to TRBD1 (6 bases). Trimming stripped 2 bases from V and 8 bases from J, with 9 bases between. CDR3 length: 12 amino acids. Germline V lookup: CDR1 MDHEN, CDR2 SYDVKM. CDR3 DNA: TGTGCCAGCAGTTTAGCCACAGGGGAAGCTTTCTTT. This codes for CASSLATGEAFF.

The rearrangement links TRBV28 to TRBJ2-5, with 7 bases aligning to TRBD2. CDR1 and CDR2 from the germline V gene are MDHEN and SYDVKM. This CDR3 has 16 residues. Trimming at V came to 3 bases and at J to 3 bases, leaving 10 bases not matched to a gene. CDR3 region: CASSFFPSGIKETQYF. CDR3 in DNA: TGTGCCAGCAGTTTCTTTCCGAGCGGGATTAAAGAGACCCAGTACTTC.

There are many counts of this clonotype. V and J are TRBV6-2 or TRBV6-3 and TRBJ1-6, with 8 bases identical to TRBD1. V trimming: 6 bases; J trimming: 9 bases; junction bases outside the gene matches: 4. The CDR3 loop spans 13 amino acids. Germline assignment: CDR1 MNHEY and CDR2 SVGEGT. CDR3 protein: CASSGQGSSPLHF. The CDR3 DNA reads as TGTGCCAGCAGCGGACAGGGCAGTTCACCCCTCCACTTT.

In its sample, this clonotype was seen many times. The chain recombines TRBV12-3 or TRBV12-4 with TRBJ1-1; 8 bases match TRBD1. Trimming cost V 7 bases and J 1 base; bases outside gene matches: 8. This CDR3 has 15 residues. The CDR3 is CASKPGTGPNTEAFF. As DNA, the CDR3 is TGTGCCAGCAAACCCGGGACAGGTCCGAACACTGAAGCTTTCTTT.

V and J are TRBV6-1 and TRBJ1-1; possible D gene TRBD1, 6 bases. From germline, CDR1 is MNHNS and CDR2 SASEGT. The germline V and J ends were trimmed by 7 bases and 5 bases, with 14 bases remaining between them. The CDR3 spans 13 residues. The CDR3 DNA is TGTGCCAGCATAGGGGGTTTGGGGACTGAAGCTTTCTTT. This encodes CASIGGLGTEAFF.

This clonotype was recorded at least ten times. This sequence joins TRBV3-1 and TRBJ1-3, with a tentative D call TRBD1 (5 bases). V lost 4 bases to trimming and J lost 8 bases, with 21 bases between them. The germline V gene encodes CDR1 LGHDT and CDR2 YNNKEL (reference sequence). This CDR3 is built from 16 residues. The CDR3 sequence is CASSRLGAAEGDTIYF. In DNA, the CDR3 is TGTGCCAGCAGCCGCCTCGGGGCAGCTGAAGGGGACACCATATATTTT. Using reference TRBV3-1 and TRBJ1-3 for the parts outside the CDR3, the full variable domain is DTAVSQTPKYLVTQMGNDKSIKCEQNLGHDTMYWYKQDSKKFLKIMFSYNNKELIINETVPNRFSPKSPDKAHLNLHINSLELGDSAVYFCASSRLGAAEGDTIYFGEGSWLTVV.

As concerns this clonotype: The junction differs from germline at one of its ends, possibly a read error. The CDR3, as DNA: TGTGCCAGCAGTTCCCCGCCATCTAGAGTATTGGACTTC. This codes for CASSSPPSRVLDF. The chain recombines TRBV6-2 or TRBV6-3 with TRBJ2-7; D remains unclear. The CDR3 runs to 13 residues. The germline V gene has CDR1 MNHEY and CDR2 SVGEGT.

This clonotype was picked up many times. J is TRBJ1-1 and V is TRBV19; no firm D call. The CDR3 contains 14 residues. Per the germline V gene, CDR1 is LNHDA and CDR2 is SQIVND (reference sequence). With 4 bases removed from V and 0 bases from J, the gap between germline ends came to 9 bases. The chain's CDR3 is CASSTGVLNTEAFF. The CDR3 bases are TGTGCCAGTAGTACCGGGGTTTTGAACACTGAAGCTTTCTTT.

This clonotype was seen repeatedly, ten times or more. The chain links TRBV2 to TRBJ2-7, with D unclear. The CDR3 spans 15 residues. Germline lookup yields CDR1 SNHLY and CDR2 FYNNEI. V gave up 6 bases and J gave up 3 bases, with 18 bases separating them. The chain's CDR3 is CASSAPGIENYEQYF. CDR3 nucleotides: TGTGCCAGCAGCGCCCCTGGTATAGAAAACTACGAGCAGTACTTC.